This section outlines one T cell receptor beta chain sequence together with its context. Which antigen it targets is not known. Per-base quality was not reported, and no clone a single base away is much larger than it. At the junction V is shortened by 7 bases and J by 6 bases; bases outside the gene matches: 7. CDR1 and CDR2 are drawn from the germline V gene (reference sequence): MNHEY, SMNVEV. The CDR3 goes from the cysteine to the phenylalanine over 15 residues. The sequence is cut down to CDR3 DNA, 45 bases in frame from base 1. Using the deep immunoSEQ assay, multiplex PCR amplified TCR CDR3 regions from genomic DNA. Extracted genomic DNA from each cell subset was distributed evenly across all wells of several immunoSEQ 96-well plates, and each plate was treated as a replicate. For sorted subsets, around 200 ng genomic DNA, equal to some 30,000 T cell genomes, was loaded into each replicate PCR. Purified libraries were quantified with a Qubit 3.0 fluorometer, sized on a Bioanalyzer 2100, and re-quantified with the KAPA Library Quantification kit. A separate single-read 150-cycle Illumina NextSeq 550 flow cell was used to sequence each immunoSEQ 96-well plate. Turning to the authors' computational methods: The immunoSEQ output contained only junctional sequences without quality scores, so filtering could not match that applied to full-length reads. Sequences were annotated with PyIR, a Python wrapper for IgBLAST v1.9, using IMGT germline references to assign V/J genes and CDR3. Reads were removed for weak V/J assignments (E-value above 1e-6), missing CDR3, stop codons, out-of-frame junctions, or ambiguous translated residues. V3J clonotypes were defined as sequences sharing an identical inferred V gene, J gene, and CDR3 amino acid sequence. Percentage overlap between repertoires was computed as shared unique clonotypes divided by the size of the smaller repertoire. Three approaches were used to assess repertoire richness: RTK rarefaction, the Chao1 estimator, and Recon v2.1 estimates of unobserved clonotypes. For all TCRbeta clonotypes obtained by the gDNA method from a handful of donors, generation probabilities were computed with OLGA. Imported from immuneACCESS, the table was reduced by TCRdb to in-frame sequences with V and J called. These copies leave out some clones; in studies compared against another copy, an unresolved V gene accounts for under half, and the cause of the remainder is not known. The D gene and trimming were derived from the DNA, and the V and J assignments and clone size from that table. A total of about 1,900,000 clones appear in this sample, about 95% of them only once. The top ten hold 0.95% to 1.5% of the sample.

CD8 naive samples consisted of CD45RO-negative cells that were positively selected for CCR7, yielding a CD45RA+CCR7+ population without TemRA cells. Donors were healthy HIV-negative adults with no recently reported acute infections or vaccinations. All donors were Caucasian adults living in Nashville, Tennessee, USA. After blood collection by leukapheresis, PBMCs were isolated using Ficoll-Histopaque density gradient centrifugation and then cryopreserved in the vapor phase of liquid nitrogen. Analytical flow cytometry was used to check the purity and quantity of every magnetically sorted T cell population. Genomic DNA was isolated from every sorted fraction and measured by UV absorbance on a Nanodrop 2000c. The record originates from a study of shared clonotypes between healthy human individuals (dated by TCRdb to 2020 to 2021). Study-wide context: The cohort comprised two women and three men aged 18 to 49 years. For each donor, CD4 naive and CD4 memory were each given three plates, CD8 naive was given two plates, and CD8 memory was given one plate. Blood TCR repertoires of a handful of healthy adults were deeply sequenced to estimate repertoire size and the extent of clonotype sharing between individuals. To increase sequencing depth and limit assay-specific biases, TCR repertoire library preparation and sequencing were carried out by different laboratories using diverse techniques. Between about 0.85 and 9.5 billion PBMCs per donor were obtained by leukapheresis.

What the study reported, not specific to this receptor: Pairwise subsampling led to the expectation that sequencing depth would affect the degree of clonotype sharing among donors. Rarefaction of sorted-subset datasets indicated incomplete sequencing despite the large sequencing depth. Only blood was sampled, and tissue TCR repertoires likely differ from those in blood. The small number of donors limited the genetic and exposure-history diversity represented. When a few donors were compared, the shared fraction of clonotypes was around 5% for naive CD4, more than 3% for naive CD8, roughly 2.5% for memory CD4, and approximately 0.4% for memory CD8. Estimated clonotype richness was generally larger for naive than for memory subsets. Higher generation probabilities were observed for clonotypes shared by all four sorted-subset donors than for non-shared clonotypes.

The clonotype comes from a young man in good health. The rearrangement combines TRBV27 with TRBJ2-1, and 12 junction bases match TRBD1. Input material: naive CD8+ T cells sorted from blood. This specimen's cell subset or site label, interpreted: CD45RA+CCR7+. In nucleotide form, the sequence is TGTGCCAGCAAACTGGGACAGGGGGCCATCAATGAGCAGTTCTTC. Its protein product is CASKLGQGAINEQFF.